This T cell receptor beta chain is from a study of shared clonotypes between healthy human individuals. Findings and caveats of the study: Non-shared clonotypes were found to have lower generation probabilities than the clonotypes that were shared by all four of the sorted-subset donors.

Evenly divided among several immunoSEQ plates was the genomic DNA of each subset. The table came from immunoSEQ multiplex PCR; TCRdb's copy has only in-frame clones and leaves some out. The data contain 2 million to 2.5 million clones, approximately 90% of them singletons. CDR3 length: 13 residues. With 0 bases removed from V and 9 bases from J, the gap between germline ends came to 9 bases. Looked up from germline, CDR1 is MNHEY and CDR2 is SVGAGI. On this clone: Its specificity is not known.

The chain employs TRBV6-5 and TRBJ1-5; D not resolved. Material for sequencing was naive CD4+ T cells from PBMCs. As for subset: CD45RA+ positively selected. The source of this sequence is a man aged 18-30 years in good health. Some clones in this sample may be carry-over from other donors' samples. The CDR3 bases are TGTGCCAGCAGTTACTCGATGGGTTGGCCCCAGCATTTT. Translating it yields CASSYSMGWPQHF.